This T cell receptor (beta chain) was captured in a study of blood T cells in healthy people across ages. Study in general: Per two T cells, template switching captured roughly one barcoded beta molecule. Findings and caveats of the study: TCR beta diversity tracked closely with naive T cell percentage. Donor CMV status was unknown, possibly confounding expanded clonotype changes.

Primed by a sample-barcoded 5' primer and a J-beta primer mix, a second PCR proceeded for about 7 to 12 cycles. Tagging of each cDNA molecule was performed by a template-switch adaptor with 12 random nucleotides. One entry per CDR3 protein, called by TCRdb with MiXCR from the 5' RACE reads. Among roughly 900,000 distinct CDR3 sequences, around 48% were seen once, and the ten largest hold 13%. The CDR3 contains 14 residues. CDR1 and CDR2 from the germline V gene are DFQATT and SNEGSKA (reference sequence). Trimming removed 6 bases from V and 0 bases from J, with 12 bases in between. As concerns this clonotype: Its antigen is undetermined.

The chain joins TRBV20-1 to TRBJ2-1; D is perhaps TRBD2 (5 bases). Sequenced sample: blood. This receptor was taken from a man in his thirties or forties in good health. CDR3 sequence (DNA): TGCAGTGCCACTCGGGGTCACTCCTACAATGAGCAGTTCTTC. Amino acids: CSATRGHSYNEQFF.